What follows describes a single TCR beta chain. Its antigen is not identified. Orbital computed tomography and thyroid ultrasound, together with serum TRAb and thyroxine and clinical symptoms, were used for diagnoses. PBMCs were sourced from more than 7.5 ml fresh peripheral blood. Researchers amplified the TCR beta CDR3 regions from RNA transcripts. The HTBI primer set served for first-round RT-PCR of the TCR CDR3. TCRdb itself ran the multiplex PCR reads through MiXCR, one entry per CDR3 protein. The data contain about 380,000 distinct CDR3 sequences, roughly 14% of them seen just once; the ten biggest clones take up about 11%. These data belong to a study of T cells in Graves' hyperthyroidism and ophthalmopathy. Study overall: Upon initial diagnosis and before any treatment, peripheral blood was collected. Study findings and constraints: Most expanded thyroid clonotypes above 0.001 also appeared in blood.

Germline lookup yields CDR1 GTSNPN and CDR2 SVGIG (reference sequence). The CDR3 length is 16 residues. V lost 0 bases to trimming and J lost 2 bases, with 17 bases between them. This rearrangement joins TRBV30 to TRBJ2-7, with no clear D. The sequencing sample was made of blood. This receptor was taken from a woman aged 55-75 years with Graves' hyperthyroidism. In nucleotides, the CDR3 is TGTGCCTGGAGTGTAAAGTCTTACTCTAGGGCCTACGAGCAGTACTTC. Translated, it gives CAWSVKSYSRAYEQYF.